This T cell receptor (beta chain) was retrieved from a study of OX40 agonist ivuxolimab in advanced cancers. This CDR3 is built from 15 residues. Trimming left V 5 bases short and J 2 bases short, with 12 bases between. Germline V lookup: CDR1 SGHTA, CDR2 FQGNSA. This table comes from immunoSEQ multiplex PCR, and its TCRdb copy is limited to in-frame clones, with some not included. The table includes about 61,000 clones, 70% to 90% detected once. The receptor's source is an adult with an advanced solid tumor such as melanoma, head and neck, liver or kidney cancer. This chain connects TRBV7-2 to TRBJ2-2; D is unclear. This material consisted of CD4+ or CD8+ T cells sorted from blood, taken in a trial of the OX40 agonist ivuxolimab. The CDR3 here is CASSPTRVNTGELFF. The CDR3 DNA reads as TGTGCCAGCAGCCCAACACGGGTTAACACCGGGGAGCTGTTTTTT.